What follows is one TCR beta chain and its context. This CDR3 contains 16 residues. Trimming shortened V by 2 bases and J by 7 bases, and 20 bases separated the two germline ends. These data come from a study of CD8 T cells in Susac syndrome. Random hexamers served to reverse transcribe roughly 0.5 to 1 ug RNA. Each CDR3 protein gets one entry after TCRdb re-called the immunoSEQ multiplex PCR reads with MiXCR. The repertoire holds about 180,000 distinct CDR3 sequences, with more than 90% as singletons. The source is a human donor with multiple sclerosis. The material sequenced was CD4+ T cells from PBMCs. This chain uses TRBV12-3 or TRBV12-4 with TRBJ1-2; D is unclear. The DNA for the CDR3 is TGTGCCAGCAGTTTATTGAGGGAGAGGGTTGGTGTTGGCTACACCTTC. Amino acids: CASSLLRERVGVGYTF.